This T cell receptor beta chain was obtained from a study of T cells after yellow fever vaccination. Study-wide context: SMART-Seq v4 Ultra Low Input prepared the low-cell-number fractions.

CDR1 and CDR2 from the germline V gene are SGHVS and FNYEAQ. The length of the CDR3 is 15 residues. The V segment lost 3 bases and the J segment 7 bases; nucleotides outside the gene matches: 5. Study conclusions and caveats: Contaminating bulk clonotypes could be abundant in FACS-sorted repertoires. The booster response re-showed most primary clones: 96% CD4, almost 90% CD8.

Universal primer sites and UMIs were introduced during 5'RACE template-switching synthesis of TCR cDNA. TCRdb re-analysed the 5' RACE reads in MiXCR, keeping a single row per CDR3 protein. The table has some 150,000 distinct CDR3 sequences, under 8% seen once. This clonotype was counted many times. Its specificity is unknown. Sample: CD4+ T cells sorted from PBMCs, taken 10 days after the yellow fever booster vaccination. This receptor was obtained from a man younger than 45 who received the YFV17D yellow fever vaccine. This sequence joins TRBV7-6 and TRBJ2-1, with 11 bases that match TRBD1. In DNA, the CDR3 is TGTGCCAGCAGCTTCTATGGACAGGGGGCGAATGAGCAGTTCTTC. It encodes CASSFYGQGANEQFF. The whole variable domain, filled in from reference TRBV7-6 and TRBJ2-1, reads GAGVSQSPRYKVTKRGQDVALRCDPISGHVSLYWYRQALGQGPEFLTYFNYEAQQDKSGLPNDRFSAERPEGSISTLTIQRTEQRDSAMYRCASSFYGQGANEQFFGPGTRLTVL.